The clone carrying this TCR beta chain was seen ten or more times. Its antigen is not identified. A quantitative 5'-RACE method, one with molecular barcodes, was used to make TCR beta libraries. MiXCR was run by TCRdb on the 5' RACE reads, yielding one entry per CDR3 protein. Of hundreds of thousands of distinct CDR3 sequences in the sample, 15% to 20% were seen once. The data are from a study of CD8 T cells in ankylosing spondylitis. Study-level points and caveats: Reports of some motif variants in reactive arthritis synovial fluid and blood predate this one. Under 10 highly homologous variants formed a TCR beta motif that appeared characteristic of ankylosing spondylitis blood. Clones linked to the disease showed a CD8+ phenotype. They occurred at relatively low frequencies in peripheral blood. Reportedly, disease-linked clones are significantly enriched in ankylosing spondylitis patients' matched synovial fluid.

What was sequenced was blood, either unsorted or a sorted T cell fraction (not recorded which). The sequence came from a male donor with ankylosing spondylitis.

As DNA, the CDR3 is TGCGCCAGCAGCCAAGATGTCGGTGGTAGCTCCTACGAGCAGTACTTC. Amino acid sequence: CASSQDVGGSSYEQYF. V usage is TRBV4-1 and J usage is TRBJ2-7; D not certain. The CDR3 runs 16 residues. Deletions cut 0 bases from V and 0 bases from J, with 12 bases between. Looked up from germline, CDR1 is MGHRA and CDR2 is YSYEKL.